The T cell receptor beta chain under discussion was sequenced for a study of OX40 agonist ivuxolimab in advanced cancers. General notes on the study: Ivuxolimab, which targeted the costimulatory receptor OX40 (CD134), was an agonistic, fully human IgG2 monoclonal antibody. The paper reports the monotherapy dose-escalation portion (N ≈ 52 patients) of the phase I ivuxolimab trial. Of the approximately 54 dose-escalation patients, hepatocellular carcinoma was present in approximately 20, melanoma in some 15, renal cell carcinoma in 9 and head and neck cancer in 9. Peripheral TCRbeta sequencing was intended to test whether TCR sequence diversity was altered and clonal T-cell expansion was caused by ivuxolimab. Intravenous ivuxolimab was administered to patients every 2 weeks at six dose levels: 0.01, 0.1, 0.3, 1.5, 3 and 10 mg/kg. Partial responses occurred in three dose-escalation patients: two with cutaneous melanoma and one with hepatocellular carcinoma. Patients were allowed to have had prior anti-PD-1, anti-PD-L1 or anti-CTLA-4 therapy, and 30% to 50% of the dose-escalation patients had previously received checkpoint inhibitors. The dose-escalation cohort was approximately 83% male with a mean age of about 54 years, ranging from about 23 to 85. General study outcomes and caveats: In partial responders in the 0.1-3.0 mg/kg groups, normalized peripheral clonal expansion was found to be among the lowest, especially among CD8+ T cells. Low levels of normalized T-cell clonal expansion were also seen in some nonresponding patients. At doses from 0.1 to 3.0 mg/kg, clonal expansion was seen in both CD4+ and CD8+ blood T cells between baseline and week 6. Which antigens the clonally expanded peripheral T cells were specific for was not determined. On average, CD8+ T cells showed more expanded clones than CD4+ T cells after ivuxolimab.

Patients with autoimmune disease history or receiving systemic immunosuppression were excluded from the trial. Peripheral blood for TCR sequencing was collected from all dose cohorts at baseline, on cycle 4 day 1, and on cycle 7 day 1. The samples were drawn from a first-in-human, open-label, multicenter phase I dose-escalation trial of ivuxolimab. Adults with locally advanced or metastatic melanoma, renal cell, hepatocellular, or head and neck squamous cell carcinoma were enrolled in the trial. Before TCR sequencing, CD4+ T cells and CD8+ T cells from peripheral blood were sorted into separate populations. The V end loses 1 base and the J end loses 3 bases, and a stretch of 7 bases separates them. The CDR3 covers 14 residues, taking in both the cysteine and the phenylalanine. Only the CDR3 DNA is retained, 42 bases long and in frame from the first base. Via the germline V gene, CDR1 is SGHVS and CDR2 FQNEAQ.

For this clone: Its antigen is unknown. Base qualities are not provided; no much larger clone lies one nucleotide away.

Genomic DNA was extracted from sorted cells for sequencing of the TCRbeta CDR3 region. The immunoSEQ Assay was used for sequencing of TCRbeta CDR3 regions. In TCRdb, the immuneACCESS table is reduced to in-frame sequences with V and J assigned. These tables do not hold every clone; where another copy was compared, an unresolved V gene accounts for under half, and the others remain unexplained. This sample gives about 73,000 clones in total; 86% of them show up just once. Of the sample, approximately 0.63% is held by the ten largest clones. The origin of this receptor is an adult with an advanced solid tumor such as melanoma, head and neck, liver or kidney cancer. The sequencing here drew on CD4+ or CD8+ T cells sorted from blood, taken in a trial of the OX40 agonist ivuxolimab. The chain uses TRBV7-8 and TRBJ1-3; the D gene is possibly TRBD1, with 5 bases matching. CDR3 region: CASSLGQGGNTIYF. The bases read TGTGCCAGCAGCTTAGGGCAGGGTGGAAACACCATATATTTT.